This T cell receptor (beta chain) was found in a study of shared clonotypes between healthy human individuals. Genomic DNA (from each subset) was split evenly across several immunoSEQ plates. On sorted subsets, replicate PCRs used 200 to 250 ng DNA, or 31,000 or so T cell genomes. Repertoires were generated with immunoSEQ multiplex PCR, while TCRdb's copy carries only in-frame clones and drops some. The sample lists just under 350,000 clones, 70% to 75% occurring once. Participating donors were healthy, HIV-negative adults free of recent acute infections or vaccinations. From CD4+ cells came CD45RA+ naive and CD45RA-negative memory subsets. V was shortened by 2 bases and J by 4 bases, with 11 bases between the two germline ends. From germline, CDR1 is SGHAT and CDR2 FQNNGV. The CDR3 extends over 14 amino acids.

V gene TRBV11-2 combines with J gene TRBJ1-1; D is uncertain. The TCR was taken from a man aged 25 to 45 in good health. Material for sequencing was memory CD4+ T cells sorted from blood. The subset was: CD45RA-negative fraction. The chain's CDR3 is CASSLQVGSTEAFF. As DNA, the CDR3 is TGTGCCAGCAGCTTACAGGTTGGGAGCACTGAAGCTTTCTTT.